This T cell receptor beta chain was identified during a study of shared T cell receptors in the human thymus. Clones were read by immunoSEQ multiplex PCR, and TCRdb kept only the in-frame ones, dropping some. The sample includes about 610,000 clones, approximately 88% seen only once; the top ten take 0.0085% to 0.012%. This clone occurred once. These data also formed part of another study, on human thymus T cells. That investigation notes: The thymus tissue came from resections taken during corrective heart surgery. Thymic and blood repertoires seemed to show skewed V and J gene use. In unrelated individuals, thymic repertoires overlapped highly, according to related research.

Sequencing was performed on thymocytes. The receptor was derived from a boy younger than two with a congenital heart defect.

CDR3 loop: CASSAGTGGLEQYF. CDR3 sequence (DNA): TGTGCCAGCAGTGCCGGGACAGGGGGCCTCGAGCAGTACTTC. The chain combines TRBV27 with TRBJ2-7; 12 bases map to TRBD1. J lost 6 bases, V lost 5 bases, and 5 bases had no gene match. The CDR3 is 14 amino acids. Germline assignment: CDR1 MNHEY and CDR2 SMNVEV (reference sequence).